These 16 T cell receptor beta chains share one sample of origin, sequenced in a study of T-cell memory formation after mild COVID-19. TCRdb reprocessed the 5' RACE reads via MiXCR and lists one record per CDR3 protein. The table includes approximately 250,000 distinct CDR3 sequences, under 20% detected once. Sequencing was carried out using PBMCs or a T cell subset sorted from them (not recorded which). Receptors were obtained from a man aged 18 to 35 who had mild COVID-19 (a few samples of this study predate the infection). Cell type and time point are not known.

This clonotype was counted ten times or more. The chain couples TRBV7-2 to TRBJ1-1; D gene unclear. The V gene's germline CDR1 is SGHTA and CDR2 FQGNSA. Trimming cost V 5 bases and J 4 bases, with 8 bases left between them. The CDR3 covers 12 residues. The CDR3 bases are TGTGCCAGCAGCCGATACGCCACTGAAGCTTTCTTT. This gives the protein CASSRYATEAFF.

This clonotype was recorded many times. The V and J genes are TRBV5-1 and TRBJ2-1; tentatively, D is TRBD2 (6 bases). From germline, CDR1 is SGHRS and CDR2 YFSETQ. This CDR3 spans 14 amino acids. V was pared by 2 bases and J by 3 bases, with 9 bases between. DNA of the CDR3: TGCGCCAGCAGCTTCGGGGGTGGCTACAATGAGCAGTTCTTC. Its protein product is CASSFGGGYNEQFF.

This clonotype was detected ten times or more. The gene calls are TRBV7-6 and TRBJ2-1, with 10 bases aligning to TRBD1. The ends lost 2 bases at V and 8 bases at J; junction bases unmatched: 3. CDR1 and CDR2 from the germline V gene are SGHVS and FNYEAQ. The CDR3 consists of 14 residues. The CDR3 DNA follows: TGTGCCAGCAGCTTAAGACAGGGGGCCTATGAGCAGTTCTTC. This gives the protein CASSLRQGAYEQFF.

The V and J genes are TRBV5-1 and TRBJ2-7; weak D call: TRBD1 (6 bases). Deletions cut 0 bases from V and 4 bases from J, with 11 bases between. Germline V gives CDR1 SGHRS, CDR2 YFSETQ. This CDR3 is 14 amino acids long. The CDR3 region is CASSLAGRGYEQYV. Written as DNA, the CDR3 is TGCGCCAGCAGCTTGGCGGGCAGGGGTTACGAGCAGTACGTC.

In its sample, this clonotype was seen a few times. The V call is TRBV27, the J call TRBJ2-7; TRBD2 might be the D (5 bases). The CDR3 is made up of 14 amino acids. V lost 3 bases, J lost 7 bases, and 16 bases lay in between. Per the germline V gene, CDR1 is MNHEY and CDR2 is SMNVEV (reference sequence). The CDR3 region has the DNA TGTGCCAGCAGTTTTTCCCAAGGTACGGGGGAGCAGTACTTC. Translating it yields CASSFSQGTGEQYF.

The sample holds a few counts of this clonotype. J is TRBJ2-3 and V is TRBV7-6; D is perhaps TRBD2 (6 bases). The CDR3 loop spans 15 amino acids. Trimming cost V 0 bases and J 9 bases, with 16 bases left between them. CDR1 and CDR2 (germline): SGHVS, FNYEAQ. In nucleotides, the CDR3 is TGTGCCAGCAGCTTAGCAGCGGGCTCAGGAGGGACGCAGTATTTT. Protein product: CASSLAAGSGGTQYF.

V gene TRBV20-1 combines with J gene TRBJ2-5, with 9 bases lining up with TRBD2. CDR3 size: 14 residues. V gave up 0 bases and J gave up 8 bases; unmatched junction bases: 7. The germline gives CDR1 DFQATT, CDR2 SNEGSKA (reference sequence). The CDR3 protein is CSAREAGGPVTQYF. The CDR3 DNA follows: TGCAGTGCTAGAGAGGCGGGGGGGCCAGTAACCCAGTACTTC.

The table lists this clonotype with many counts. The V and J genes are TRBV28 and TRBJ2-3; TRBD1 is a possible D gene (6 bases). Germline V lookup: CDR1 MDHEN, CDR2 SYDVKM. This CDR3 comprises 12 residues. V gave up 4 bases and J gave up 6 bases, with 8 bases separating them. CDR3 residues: CASSSGQDTQYF. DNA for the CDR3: TGTGCCAGCAGTTCCGGACAGGATACGCAGTATTTT. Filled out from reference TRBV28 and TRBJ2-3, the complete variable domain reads DVKVTQSSRYLVKRTGEKVFLECVQDMDHENMFWYRQDPGLGLRLIYFSYDVKMKEKGDIPEGYSVSREKKERFSLILESASTNQTSMYLCASSSGQDTQYFGPGTRLTVL.

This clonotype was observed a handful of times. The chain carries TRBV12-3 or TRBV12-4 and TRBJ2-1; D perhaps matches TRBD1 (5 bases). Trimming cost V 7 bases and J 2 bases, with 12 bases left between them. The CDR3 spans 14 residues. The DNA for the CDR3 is TGTGCCAGCACTCCAGGGTTTCCCTACAATGAGCAGTTCTTC. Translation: CASTPGFPYNEQFF.

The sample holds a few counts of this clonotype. In DNA, the CDR3 is TGTGCCAGCAGCGCCAAGACGCGGGGCTGGAACACTGAAGCTTTCTTT. Encoded protein: CASSAKTRGWNTEAFF. This chain uses TRBV7-3 with TRBJ1-1, with a weak D call TRBD1 (5 bases). The germline V gene encodes CDR1 SGHTA and CDR2 FQGTGA. V gave up 5 bases and J gave up 1 base, with 17 bases separating them. The length of the CDR3 is 16 residues.

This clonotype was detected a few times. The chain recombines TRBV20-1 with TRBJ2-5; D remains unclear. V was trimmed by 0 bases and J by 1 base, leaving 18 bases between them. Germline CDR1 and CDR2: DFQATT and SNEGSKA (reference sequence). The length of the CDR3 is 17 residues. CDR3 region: CSARESMDPTSQETQYF. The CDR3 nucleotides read TGCAGTGCTAGAGAATCTATGGACCCCACTTCCCAAGAGACCCAGTACTTC.

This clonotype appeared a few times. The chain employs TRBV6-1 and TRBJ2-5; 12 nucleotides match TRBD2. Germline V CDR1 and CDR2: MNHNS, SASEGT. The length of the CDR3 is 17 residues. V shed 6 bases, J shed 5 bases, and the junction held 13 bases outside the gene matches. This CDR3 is CASRRGKASGGDETQYF. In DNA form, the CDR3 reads TGTGCCAGCAGAAGAGGCAAGGCTAGCGGGGGGGATGAGACCCAGTACTTC.

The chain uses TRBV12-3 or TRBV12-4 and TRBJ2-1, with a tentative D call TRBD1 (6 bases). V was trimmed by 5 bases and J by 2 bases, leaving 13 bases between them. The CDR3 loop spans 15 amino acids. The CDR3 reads CASSVGRGPYNEQFF. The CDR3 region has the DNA TGTGCCAGCAGTGTCGGCAGGGGACCCTACAATGAGCAGTTCTTC.

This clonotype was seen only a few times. CDR3 loop: CASSQDPRGLSTDTQYF. The CDR3, as DNA: TGCGCCAGCAGCCAAGATCCGCGGGGGCTTAGCACAGATACGCAGTATTTT. The rearrangement links TRBV4-3 to TRBJ2-3, with D maybe TRBD2 (7 bases). With 0 bases removed from V and 0 bases from J, the gap between germline ends came to 13 bases. CDR1 and CDR2 from the germline V gene are LGHNA and YSLEER. There are 17 residues in the CDR3.

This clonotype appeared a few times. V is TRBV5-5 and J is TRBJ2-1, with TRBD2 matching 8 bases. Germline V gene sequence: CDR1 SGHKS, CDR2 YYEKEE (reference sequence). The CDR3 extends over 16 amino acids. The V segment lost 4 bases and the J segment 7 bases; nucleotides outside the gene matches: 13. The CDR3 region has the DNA TGTGCCAGCAGCGCGACCCGCAGGACTAGCCTAAATGAGCAGTTCTTC. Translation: CASSATRRTSLNEQFF.

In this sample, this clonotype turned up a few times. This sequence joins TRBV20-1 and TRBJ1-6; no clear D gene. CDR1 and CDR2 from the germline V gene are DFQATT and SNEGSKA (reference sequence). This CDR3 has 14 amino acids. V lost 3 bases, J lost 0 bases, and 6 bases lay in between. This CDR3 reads CSARDYSYNSPLHF. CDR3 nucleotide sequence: TGCAGTGCTAGGGACTACTCCTATAATTCACCCCTCCACTTT.